Shown below are 4 T cell receptor beta chains from a single sample sequenced in a study of CD8+CD57+ T cells in acquired aplastic anemia. It was genomic DNA that served as the template for profiling TCR beta VDJ and CDR3. TCRdb analysed the reads with MiXCR anew, one entry per CDR3 protein. The table records about 210,000 distinct CDR3 sequences, around 60% of them present only once. The material sequenced was sorted CD4+, CD8+, or CD8+CD57+ T cells (not recorded which) from PBMCs. The receptors were sampled from a human donor in good health.

This clonotype was counted many times. The genes are TRBV5-5 and TRBJ2-1, with no clear D. The CDR3 extends over 13 amino acids. Germline assignment: CDR1 SGHKS and CDR2 YYEKEE (reference sequence). V dropped 4 bases and J dropped 5 bases, with 10 bases sitting between them. The CDR3, as DNA: TGTGCCAGCAGCCTGGGATACAACAATGAGCAGTTCTTC. Residues: CASSLGYNNEQFF.

The chain joins TRBV3-1 to TRBJ1-2; D not certain. Between the trimmed V and J ends, which lost 2 bases and 6 bases, there was a span of 10 bases. The germline gives CDR1 LGHDT, CDR2 YNNKEL (reference sequence). The CDR3 loop spans 13 amino acids. The CDR3 DNA follows: TGTGCCAGCAGCCAACTGACACGGGATGGCTACACCTTC. Protein: CASSQLTRDGYTF.

The chain uses TRBV5-4 and TRBJ1-4, with 9 bases matching TRBD1. J lost 7 bases, V lost 4 bases, and 8 bases had no gene match. The CDR3 length is 15 residues. Germline V gene data show CDR1 as SGHNT and CDR2 as YYREEE (reference sequence). CDR3: CASSGGTGRSEKLFF. In DNA, the CDR3 is TGTGCCAGCAGCGGGGGGACAGGGCGAAGTGAAAAACTGTTTTTT.

This clonotype has a count of ten or more. The chain joins TRBV7-8 to TRBJ1-1; D gene ambiguous. Germline-derived CDR1 and CDR2 are SGHVS and FQNEAQ. With 0 bases removed from V and 1 base from J, the gap between germline ends came to 6 bases. This CDR3 spans 14 amino acids. In nucleotides, the CDR3 is TGTGCCAGCAGCTTAGCCTGGTGGAACACTGAAGCTTTCTTT. Its protein is CASSLAWWNTEAFF.